A single sample is the source of the 19 T cell receptor beta chains below, sequenced in a study of STAT3 mutations in large granular lymphocyte leukemia. No antigen is known for these receptors. Study findings and constraints: At least one immunodominant TCR beta clonotype appeared in every T-cell large granular lymphocyte leukemia patient.

The table came from immunoSEQ multiplex PCR; TCRdb's copy has only in-frame clones and leaves some out. This sample has approximately 42,000 clones, with about three quarters found just once. The sample comprised PBMCs. Receptors were obtained from a human donor with T large granular lymphocyte leukemia. Some clones in this sample may be carry-over from other donors' samples.

J is TRBJ1-6 and V is TRBV19, with D uncertain. V shed 3 bases and J shed 5 bases, with 11 bases lying between them. The CDR3 has 15 residues. Germline V gives CDR1 LNHDA, CDR2 SQIVND (reference sequence). As DNA, the CDR3 is TGTGCCAGTAGTATCCGGTTCGGGGATAATTCACCCCTCCACTTT. Its translation is CASSIRFGDNSPLHF.

This rearrangement joins TRBV11-2 to TRBJ1-5; D is undetermined. This CDR3 region has 12 residues. Trimming shortened V by 4 bases and J by 7 bases, and 8 bases separated the two germline ends. Germline V CDR1 and CDR2: SGHAT, FQNNGV. CDR3 nucleotide sequence: TGTGCCAGCAGCTCCCCTGGGCAGCCCCAGCATTTT. It specifies CASSSPGQPQHF.

V usage is TRBV6-1 and J usage is TRBJ1-5; D unclear. CDR1 is MNHNS, CDR2 SASEGT, per germline. V was trimmed by 7 bases and J by 7 bases, leaving 11 bases between them. The CDR3 spans 12 residues. The CDR3 DNA reads TGTGCCAGCAATTATCCCACGCAGCCCCAGCATTTT. Translating it yields CASNYPTQPQHF.

A few counts support this clone. The chain is built from TRBV18 and TRBJ1-2, with D uncertain. The germline V gene encodes CDR1 KGHSH and CDR2 LQKENI. The CDR3 has 14 amino acids. V was cut by 2 bases and J by 4 bases, with 11 bases left in between. The DNA of the CDR3 is TGTGCCAGCTCACCAGGGTCAGAAGTCTATGGCTACACCTTC. The encoded protein is CASSPGSEVYGYTF.

V is TRBV27 and J is TRBJ1-5; no firm D call. The V and J ends lost 3 bases and 1 base respectively, with 7 bases between them. Per the germline V gene, CDR1 is MNHEY and CDR2 is SMNVEV (reference sequence). The length of the CDR3 is 14 residues. The CDR3 DNA follows: TGTGCCAGCAGTTTCAAAGGGAGCAATCAGCCCCAGCATTTT. Protein: CASSFKGSNQPQHF.

This clone was recorded a few times. V is TRBV5-8 and J is TRBJ2-5, with a weak D call TRBD2 (6 bases). Deletions cut 3 bases from V and 1 base from J, with 7 bases between. The CDR3 covers 13 residues. Germline CDR1 and CDR2: SGHTS and YDEGEE. CDR3 sequence: CASSWDFQETQYF. The CDR3 DNA follows: TGTGCCAGCAGCTGGGACTTCCAAGAGACCCAGTACTTC.

In its sample, this clone was seen a few times. V gene TRBV2 combines with J gene TRBJ1-1; tentatively, D is TRBD1 (5 bases). In germline, CDR1 is SNHLY, CDR2 FYNNEI. The CDR3 is made up of 15 amino acids. Trimming shortened V by 3 bases and J by 4 bases, and 15 bases separated the two germline ends. The CDR3 here is CASSEVSARGTEAFF. The CDR3 DNA sequence: TGTGCCAGCAGTGAGGTTTCAGCGAGGGGCACTGAAGCTTTCTTT.

The chain has TRBV15 and TRBJ2-2; the D gene is possibly TRBD1 (5 bases). Trimming cost V 0 bases and J 6 bases, with 8 bases left between them. Germline loops: CDR1 LNHNV, CDR2 YYDKDF (reference sequence). This CDR3 comprises 14 residues. CDR3 protein: CATSREQVSGELFF. As DNA, the CDR3 is TGTGCCACCAGCAGAGAACAGGTATCCGGGGAGCTGTTTTTT.

The chain has TRBV18 and TRBJ2-3; 7 bases fit TRBD2. V was clipped by 4 bases and J by 2 bases; unmatched bases: 9. The V gene's germline CDR1 is KGHSH and CDR2 LQKENI. This CDR3 has 16 amino acids. In DNA, the CDR3 is TGTGCCAGCTCACTCCTTAGCCTAGCGGACACAGATACGCAGTATTTT. Translating gives CASSLLSLADTDTQYF.

The chain uses TRBV7-9 and TRBJ1-2; D is unclear. The germline V gene encodes CDR1 SEHNR and CDR2 FQNEAQ (reference sequence). V shed 7 bases and J shed 5 bases, with 20 bases lying between them. CDR3 length: 15 amino acids. DNA for the CDR3: TGTGCCAGCATCCCACTCGCCCCGGGGTCTTATGGCTACACCTTC. Translated, it gives CASIPLAPGSYGYTF.

The chain employs TRBV4-3 and TRBJ1-1, with unresolved D. Germline V lookup: CDR1 LGHNA, CDR2 YSLEER. The CDR3 consists of 13 residues. V lost 4 bases to trimming and J lost 4 bases, with 10 bases between them. As DNA, the CDR3 is TGCGCCAGCAGCCGAGAAGGACCCACTGAAGCTTTCTTT. Amino acids: CASSREGPTEAFF.

The V call is TRBV27, the J call TRBJ1-1, with D hard to call. V lost 2 bases to trimming and J lost 0 bases, with 13 bases between them. CDR1 is MNHEY, CDR2 SMNVEV, per germline (reference sequence). The CDR3 consists of 16 residues. This CDR3 is CASSLIGRSMNTEAFF. CDR3 bases: TGTGCCAGCAGTTTAATTGGCAGGTCGATGAACACTGAAGCTTTCTTT.

The V call is TRBV11-2, the J call TRBJ2-1, with TRBD2 identical over 10 bases. Germline V lookup: CDR1 SGHAT, CDR2 FQNNGV. Losses at the gene ends were 5 bases for V and 15 bases for J; bases not matched to a gene: 22. CDR3 length equals 17 residues. The CDR3 protein is CASSGISGLAGVGGLFF. CDR3 nucleotides: TGTGCCAGCAGCGGCATCAGTGGGCTAGCGGGGGTTGGGGGGTTGTTCTTC. Together with reference TRBV11-2 and TRBJ2-1, the CDR3 gives the full variable domain: EAGVAQSPRYKIIEKRQSVAFWCNPISGHATLYWYQQILGQGPKLLIQFQNNGVVDDSQLPKDRFSAERLKGVDSTLKIQPAKLEDSAVYLCASSGISGLAGVGGLFFGPGTRLTVL.

This clone appeared a few times. The chain has TRBV5-4 and TRBJ1-1, with unresolved D. Trimming stripped 4 bases from V and 1 base from J, with 5 bases between. From germline, CDR1 is SGHNT and CDR2 YYREEE (reference sequence). The CDR3 sequence is 12 residues long. The CDR3 reads CASSHPNTEAFF. The CDR3, as DNA: TGTGCCAGCAGCCACCCGAACACTGAAGCTTTCTTT. The whole variable domain, filled in from reference TRBV5-4 and TRBJ1-1, reads ETGVTQSPTHLIKTRGQQVTLRCSSQSGHNTVSWYQQALGQGPQFIFQYYREEENGRGNFPPRFSGLQFPNYSSELNVNALELDDSALYLCASSHPNTEAFFGQGTRLTVV.

The V and J genes are TRBV7-9 and TRBJ1-2, with D possibly TRBD1 on 5 matching bases. The CDR3 spans 12 residues. Looked up from germline, CDR1 is SEHNR and CDR2 is FQNEAQ (reference sequence). Between the trimmed V and J ends, which lost 10 bases and 4 bases, there was a span of 13 bases. The CDR3 sequence: CATYGDSYGYTF. The CDR3 DNA is TGTGCCACCTATGGAGACAGCTATGGCTACACCTTC.

The chain joins TRBV27 to TRBJ2-2, with D unclear. CDR3 length: 14 amino acids. The V end lost 0 bases, the J end lost 0 bases, and 2 bases lay between the germline ends. Germline-derived CDR1 and CDR2 are MNHEY and SMNVEV (reference sequence). The CDR3 loop reads CASSLSPNTGELFF. The CDR3 coding sequence is TGTGCCAGCAGTTTATCTCCGAACACCGGGGAGCTGTTTTTT.

This clone was seen a single time. This chain connects TRBV6-5 to TRBJ2-1; 10 bases fit TRBD2. With V trimmed by 6 bases and J by 4 bases, 6 bases remained unmatched. CDR1 is MNHEY, CDR2 SVGAGI, per germline. The CDR3 has 15 residues. The DNA for the CDR3 is TGTGCCAGCAGCCTTACTAGCGGGGTTTACAATGAGCAGTTCTTC. Its translation is CASSLTSGVYNEQFF.

The chain combines TRBV2 with TRBJ2-1, with unresolved D. Germline V gene data show CDR1 as SNHLY and CDR2 as FYNNEI. There are 12 residues in the CDR3. Trimming left V 8 bases short and J 7 bases short, with 12 bases between. The CDR3 DNA reads TGTGCCAGCGGAAAGGTGGAGAATGAGCAGTTCTTC. This encodes CASGKVENEQFF.

CDR3 DNA: TGTGCCAGCAGCTTGGCCCCGGGACAGCAAGAGACCCAGTACTTC. It yields the protein CASSLAPGQQETQYF. The genes are TRBV5-6 and TRBJ2-5; 7 nucleotides agree with TRBD1. The CDR3 runs to 15 residues. The ends lost 0 bases at V and 2 bases at J; junction bases unmatched: 4. Per the germline V gene, CDR1 is SGHDT and CDR2 is YYEEEE.